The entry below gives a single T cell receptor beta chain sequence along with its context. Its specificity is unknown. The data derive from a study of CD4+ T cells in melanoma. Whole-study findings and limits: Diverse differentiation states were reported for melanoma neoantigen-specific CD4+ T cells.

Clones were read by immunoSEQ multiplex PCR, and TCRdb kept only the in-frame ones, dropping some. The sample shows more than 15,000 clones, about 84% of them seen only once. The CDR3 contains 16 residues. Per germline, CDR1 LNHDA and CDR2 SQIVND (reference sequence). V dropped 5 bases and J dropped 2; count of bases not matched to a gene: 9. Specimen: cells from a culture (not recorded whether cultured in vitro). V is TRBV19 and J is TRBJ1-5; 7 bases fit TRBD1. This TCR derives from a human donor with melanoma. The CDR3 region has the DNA TGTGCCAGTAGTGCCCGGGACAGCGTGGGCAATCAGCCCCAGCATTTT. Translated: CASSARDSVGNQPQHF.